The 25 T cell receptor beta chains listed next were all sequenced from one sample in a study of T cell changes during pregnancy in multiple sclerosis. Libraries were prepared by immunoSEQ multiplex PCR; TCRdb keeps only in-frame clonotypes and omits some of them. The sample includes 75,000 to 80,000 clones, 80% to 95% of them seen just once. The starting material was peripheral blood, obtained in the second trimester of pregnancy. The receptors here all came from a female donor in good health, enrolled as a control in a pregnancy study.

Regarding this clone: The same CDR3 also results from other DNA sequences found in this sample. The rearrangement uses TRBV6-4 and TRBJ2-3, with 11 bases aligning to TRBD2. The germline V gene encodes CDR1 MRHNA and CDR2 SNTAGT. V gave up 1 base and J gave up 6 bases; unmatched junction bases: 6. The CDR3 consists of 16 residues. DNA for the CDR3: TGTGCCAGCAGTGACTTAGCGGGGGGGCCTCGTGATACGCAGTATTTT. Its protein product is CASSDLAGGPRDTQYF.

In its sample, this clone was seen a few times. The gene calls are TRBV7-9 and TRBJ1-1, with D maybe TRBD1 (5 bases). V lost 5 bases to trimming and J lost 3 bases, with 10 bases between them. This CDR3 contains 13 residues. Germline V gene lookup returns CDR1 SEHNR and CDR2 FQNEAQ (reference sequence). CDR3 DNA: TGTGCCAGCAGCCAGACAGTATACACTGAAGCTTTCTTT. It is translated as CASSQTVYTEAFF.

A remark on this clone: At one of its ends the junction is not consistent with the germline gene, which may arise from a read error. The J gene is TRBJ1-1, the V gene TRBV6-5, with 7 bases that match TRBD1. From germline, CDR1 is MNHEY and CDR2 SVGAGI. The length of the CDR3 is 15 residues. The CDR3 loop is CAGRERQGFDTEAFF. The CDR3 DNA sequence: TGTGCCGGCAGAGAAAGACAGGGATTCGACACTGAAGCTTTCTTT.

The sample holds a few counts of this clone. CDR3 loop: CASSQGQGIRYTF. CDR3 DNA: TGTGCCAGCAGCCAAGGACAGGGGATTCGCTACACCTTC. V is TRBV7-9 and J is TRBJ1-2, with 9 positions matching TRBD1. This CDR3 contains 13 residues. The J segment lost 9 bases and the V segment lost 5 bases, leaving 7 bases of the junction unmatched. Germline V gene data show CDR1 as SEHNR and CDR2 as FQNEAQ (reference sequence).

The chain recombines TRBV19 with TRBJ1-3; D possibly corresponds to TRBD1 (5 bases). The CDR3 length is 12 residues. Germline CDR1 LNHDA, CDR2 SQIVND (reference sequence). V lost 6 bases, J lost 9 bases, and 12 bases lay in between. As DNA, the CDR3 is TGTGCCAGTAGGTCAGACAGAGTCACCATATATTTT. This translates into CASRSDRVTIYF.

The chain couples TRBV19 to TRBJ2-7; D gene unclear. The CDR3 covers 14 residues. CDR1 and CDR2 (germline): LNHDA, SQIVND (reference sequence). The V and J ends lost 2 bases and 0 bases respectively, with 8 bases between them. Here the CDR3 reads CASSIRWSSYEQYF. The CDR3 DNA follows: TGTGCCAGTAGTATACGCTGGAGCTCCTACGAGCAGTACTTC.

The gene calls are TRBV15 and TRBJ1-3; 9 nucleotides line up with TRBD1. CDR3 length: 16 residues. CDR1 is LNHNV and CDR2 is YYDKDF in the germline V gene (reference sequence). Trimming removed 4 bases from V and 3 bases from J; junction bases left unmatched: 7. Here the CDR3 DNA reads TGTGCCACCAGCACGGGACAGGGCTTCAGTGGAAACACCATATATTTT. It codes for CATSTGQGFSGNTIYF.

The V gene is TRBV2, the J gene TRBJ1-2, with 8 bases fitting TRBD1. The CDR3 totals 14 residues. V lost 6 bases, J lost 5 bases, and 8 bases stayed unmatched. Germline loops: CDR1 SNHLY, CDR2 FYNNEI. The CDR3 loop is CASSLPGQVYGYTF. The CDR3 nucleotides read TGTGCCAGCAGCTTACCGGGACAGGTTTATGGCTACACCTTC.

The V and J genes are TRBV5-1 and TRBJ2-7; D might be TRBD1 (6 bases). The CDR3 runs to 16 residues. V was clipped by 4 bases and J by 0 bases, with 17 bases between them. CDR1 is SGHRS and CDR2 is YFSETQ in the germline V gene. Written as DNA, the CDR3 is TGCGCCAGCAGCAATCGTCGGGACACCGCCTCCTACGAGCAGTACTTC. Translation: CASSNRRDTASYEQYF.

The rearrangement uses TRBV7-2 and TRBJ2-2; 7 nucleotides match TRBD1. Germline lookup yields CDR1 SGHTA and CDR2 FQGNSA. There are 16 residues in the CDR3. V lost 5 bases and J lost 2; bases outside the gene matches: 8. CDR3 sequence reads: CASSRDRAANTGELFF. The CDR3 coding sequence is TGTGCCAGCAGCCGAGACAGGGCTGCAAACACCGGGGAGCTGTTTTTT. Drawing the rest from reference TRBV7-2 and TRBJ2-2, the complete variable domain is GAGVSQSPSNKVTEKGKDVELRCDPISGHTALYWYRQSLGQGLEFLIYFQGNSAPDKSGLPSDRFSAERTGGSVSTLTIQRTQQEDSAVYLCASSRDRAANTGELFFGEGSRLTVL.

CDR3 loop: CASSFAELGGENTIYF. DNA for the CDR3: TGTGCCAGCAGCTTTGCCGAGTTAGGGGGCGAAAACACCATATATTTT. This chain links TRBV5-6 with TRBJ1-3, with 7 bases matching TRBD1. The ends lost 2 bases at V and 6 bases at J; junction bases unmatched: 11. The length of the CDR3 is 16 residues. Germline V gene lookup returns CDR1 SGHDT and CDR2 YYEEEE.

The chain joins TRBV7-7 to TRBJ2-1; TRBD1 is a possible D gene (5 bases). Germline CDR1 is SSHAT and CDR2 is FNYEAQ (reference sequence). V was clipped by 5 bases and J by 3 bases, with 11 bases between them. The CDR3 has 14 amino acids. CDR3 protein: CASSEGDSYNEQFF. The CDR3 DNA reads as TGTGCCAGCAGCGAAGGCGACAGCTACAATGAGCAGTTCTTC.

This sequence joins TRBV15 and TRBJ2-7; D possibly corresponds to TRBD1 (5 bases). Germline V gene sequence: CDR1 LNHNV, CDR2 YYDKDF (reference sequence). The V end lost 5 bases, the J end lost 7 bases, and 12 bases lay between the germline ends. The CDR3 consists of 12 residues. This chain's CDR3 is CATSSYRNEQYF. CDR3 DNA: TGTGCCACCAGCTCGTACAGGAATGAGCAGTACTTC.

The gene calls are TRBV9 and TRBJ2-7; 13 bases align to TRBD2. Looked up from germline, CDR1 is SGDLS and CDR2 is YYNGEE. Trimming cost V 0 bases and J 2 bases; bases outside gene matches: 2. This CDR3 is 16 amino acids long. CDR3 in amino acids: CASSVGGLAGTYEQYF. The CDR3 DNA sequence: TGTGCCAGCAGCGTAGGGGGACTAGCGGGGACCTACGAGCAGTACTTC.

The rearrangement uses TRBV6-5 and TRBJ2-7; tentative D call: TRBD1 (6 bases). The germline V gene encodes CDR1 MNHEY and CDR2 SVGAGI. Deletions cut 0 bases from V and 2 bases from J, with 14 bases between. The CDR3 has 16 residues. CDR3 amino acids: CASSYSSGTSTYEQYF. Written as DNA, the CDR3 is TGTGCCAGCAGTTACTCATCAGGGACATCGACCTACGAGCAGTACTTC.

V and J are TRBV5-6 and TRBJ2-1; TRBD1 agrees at 12 bases. The trim removed 4 bases at V and 7 bases at J, leaving 6 bases unmatched. Germline V gene data show CDR1 as SGHDT and CDR2 as YYEEEE. The length of the CDR3 is 15 residues. CDR3 sequence: CASSPGTGGGNEQFF. As DNA, the CDR3 is TGTGCCAGCAGCCCGGGGACAGGGGGCGGGAATGAGCAGTTCTTC.

The V call is TRBV5-8, the J call TRBJ1-4, with TRBD1 as a possible D gene (6 bases). The V end lost 1 base, the J end lost 2 bases, and 6 bases lay between the germline ends. Germline CDR1 is SGHTS and CDR2 is YDEGEE. The CDR3 sequence is 14 residues long. The CDR3 DNA reads as TGTGCCAGCAGCTTGACAGGGACTAATGAAAAACTGTTTTTT. The encoded protein is CASSLTGTNEKLFF.

The chain joins TRBV14 to TRBJ2-5; no firm D call. In germline, CDR1 is SGHDN, CDR2 FVKESK. The V end was cut by 1 base, the J end by 3 bases, with 12 bases between. This CDR3 is 15 amino acids long. The DNA for the CDR3 is TGTGCCAGCAGCCAAGGAAACTTGCGGAAAGAGACCCAGTACTTC. This sequence encodes CASSQGNLRKETQYF.

This chain connects TRBV5-6 to TRBJ2-7; TRBD2 is a possible D gene (6 bases). The germline V gene has CDR1 SGHDT and CDR2 YYEEEE. The CDR3 extends over 14 amino acids. The V end lost 4 bases, the J end lost 2 bases, and 13 bases lay between the germline ends. In DNA form, the CDR3 reads TGTGCCAGCAGCGTCCGGGACTTCACCTACGAGCAGTACTTC. Protein: CASSVRDFTYEQYF. Combining the CDR3 with reference TRBV5-6 and TRBJ2-7 gives the whole variable domain DAGVTQSPTHLIKTRGQQVTLRCSPKSGHDTVSWYQQALGQGPQFIFQYYEEEERQRGNFPDRFSGHQFPNYSSELNVNALLLGDSALYLCASSVRDFTYEQYFGPGTRLTVT.

The chain recombines TRBV7-2 with TRBJ1-1; the match to TRBD1 covers 8 bases. Unmatched junction bases numbered 7, after V lost 5 bases and J lost 2 bases. CDR1 SGHTA and CDR2 FQGNSA come from the germline V gene. The CDR3 is made up of 15 amino acids. CDR3 nucleotides: TGTGCCAGCAGCCCCACGACAGGGGTTAACACTGAAGCTTTCTTT. Its protein is CASSPTTGVNTEAFF.

The chain combines TRBV5-6 with TRBJ2-5; possible D gene TRBD2, 5 bases. V lost 3 bases, J lost 2 bases, and 14 bases lay in between. The CDR3 contains 15 residues. Germline V lookup: CDR1 SGHDT, CDR2 YYEEEE. The DNA for the CDR3 is TGTGCCAGCAGCTCCGCGGGTATGGGGCAAGAGACCCAGTACTTC. This codes for CASSSAGMGQETQYF.

This chain links TRBV4-3 with TRBJ1-1, with D unresolved. CDR3 length equals 14 residues. Trimming left V 2 bases short and J 4 bases short, with 11 bases between. The germline V gene has CDR1 LGHNA and CDR2 YSLEER. The DNA of the CDR3 is TGCGCCAGCAGCCAATACGGCGCGGGCACTGAAGCTTTCTTT. It is translated as CASSQYGAGTEAFF.

The DNA for the CDR3 is TGTGCCAGCAGTCTAGATTCTCCAAGTGGCTACACCTTC. It encodes CASSLDSPSGYTF. The chain combines TRBV2 with TRBJ1-2; D call uncertain. Germline V gives CDR1 SNHLY, CDR2 FYNNEI. The CDR3 runs 13 residues. V dropped 5 bases and J dropped 7 bases, with 14 bases sitting between them. Looking up the rest from reference TRBV2 and TRBJ1-2 gives the full variable domain: EPEVTQTPSHQVTQMGQEVILRCVPISNHLYFYWYRQILGQKVEFLVSFYNNEISEKSEIFDDQFSVERPDGSNFTLKIRSTKLEDSAMYFCASSLDSPSGYTFGSGTRLTVV.

The rearrangement links TRBV9 to TRBJ2-7, with TRBD1 matching 7 bases. Germline trimming cut 3 bases from V and 3 bases from J; bases unmatched to any gene: 9. The CDR3 spans 15 residues. CDR1 SGDLS and CDR2 YYNGEE come from the germline V gene. For the CDR3, the DNA is TGTGCCAGCAGCGCAAGTCAGACAGGGAACTACGAGCAGTACTTC. Its translation is CASSASQTGNYEQYF.

The V call is TRBV4-3, the J call TRBJ2-7, with 11 positions matching TRBD1. The CDR3 is 16 residues long. Germline lookup yields CDR1 LGHNA and CDR2 YSLEER. J lost 11 bases, V lost 1 base, and 13 bases had no gene match. CDR3 DNA sequence: TGCGCCAGCAGCCAAGCGGCCGGGACAGGGGGTTATTGGAAGTACTTC. This translates into CASSQAAGTGGYWKYF.